Reported below is one T cell receptor (beta chain). Original processing methods: The authors estimated nucleated cell counts from reference gene primer amplification. TCRdb's table, derived via immunoSEQ multiplex PCR, lists solely in-frame clones and lacks some. The D gene and trimming were derived from the DNA, and the V and J assignments and clone size from that table. The sample includes approximately 82,000 clones, around 82% of them seen just once. This sample is part of a study of blood T cell repertoires in COVID-19. Study-wide context: The cDNA or gDNA used as material had been derived from T cells, B-cell-depleted T cells, or PBMCs.

The material sequenced was peripheral blood. The sequence was collected from an older woman with acute or convalescent COVID-19.

In DNA, the CDR3 is TGTGCCAGCAGCCCGTTCGGAAACACCATATATTTT. Its translation: CASSPFGNTIYF. The chain recombines TRBV3-1 (or the pseudogene TRBV3-2) with TRBJ1-3; D is undetermined. Germline loops: CDR1 LGHDT, CDR2 YNNKEL (reference sequence). This CDR3 contains 12 residues. V was shortened by 4 bases and J by 4 bases, with 5 bases between the two germline ends.